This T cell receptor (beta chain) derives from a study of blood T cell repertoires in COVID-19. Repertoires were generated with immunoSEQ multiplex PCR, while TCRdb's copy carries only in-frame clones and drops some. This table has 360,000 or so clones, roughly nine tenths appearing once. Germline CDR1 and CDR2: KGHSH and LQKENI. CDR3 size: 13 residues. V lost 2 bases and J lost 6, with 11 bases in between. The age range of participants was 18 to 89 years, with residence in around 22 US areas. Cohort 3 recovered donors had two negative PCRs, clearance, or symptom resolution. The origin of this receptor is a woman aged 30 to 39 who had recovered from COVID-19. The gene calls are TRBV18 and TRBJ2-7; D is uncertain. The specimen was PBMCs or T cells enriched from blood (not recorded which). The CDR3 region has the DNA TGTGCCAGCTCACCAACTGGTCTCGTCGAGCAGTACTTC. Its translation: CASSPTGLVEQYF. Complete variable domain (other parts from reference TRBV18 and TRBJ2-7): NAGVMQNPRHLVRRRGQEARLRCSPMKGHSHVYWYRQLPEEGLKFMVYLQKENIIDESGMPKERFSAEFPKEGPSILRIQQVVRGDSAAYFCASSPTGLVEQYFGPGTRLTVT.